Below, 12 T cell receptor beta chains from the same sample are listed, as sequenced in a study of a mutant IDH1 vaccine in newly diagnosed glioma. Described time point: week 47, end of study. Every vaccine dose comprised 300 ug of mutant IDH1 20-mer peptide plus topical imiquimod. No antigen is known for these receptors. Assay: immunoSEQ multiplex PCR; the TCRdb copy retains only in-frame clones and omits some. The table includes roughly 32,000 clones, roughly 89% detected once. The source material was PBMCs, sampled from a glioma patient whose treatment included an IDH1 peptide vaccine. The receptors derive from a woman in her twenties or thirties with glioma.

The chain combines TRBV5-5 with TRBJ2-2, with 8 bases that match TRBD1. CDR1 and CDR2 (germline): SGHKS, YYEKEE (reference sequence). J lost 7 bases, V lost 1 base, and 6 bases had no gene match. The CDR3 covers 15 residues. DNA for the CDR3: TGTGCCAGCAGCTTGCGGCAGGGGGCAGACGGGGAGCTGTTTTTT. It encodes CASSLRQGADGELFF.

The V gene is TRBV27, the J gene TRBJ2-1; D perhaps matches TRBD2 (6 bases). Trimming left V 6 bases short and J 3 bases short, with 12 bases between. This CDR3 has 14 residues. CDR1 MNHEY and CDR2 SMNVEV come from the germline V gene (reference sequence). Here the CDR3 DNA reads TGTGCCAGCAGGAACGGGGGAGTCTACAATGAGCAGTTCTTC. Its translation: CASRNGGVYNEQFF.

V usage is TRBV19 and J usage is TRBJ1-1; D ambiguous. Germline V lookup: CDR1 LNHDA, CDR2 SQIVND (reference sequence). V lost 1 base and J lost 5, with 5 bases in between. The CDR3 covers 12 residues. This chain's CDR3 is CASSIGLTEAFF. The CDR3, as DNA: TGTGCCAGTAGTATAGGGTTAACTGAAGCTTTCTTT.

This rearrangement joins TRBV28 to TRBJ1-2; no firm D call. The CDR3 length is 12 residues. Trimming took 1 base from V and 3 from J, leaving 3 bases between them. The germline CDR1 and CDR2 sequences are MDHEN and SYDVKM. CDR3 DNA sequence: TGTGCCAGCAGTTTATTCTACTATGGCTACACCTTC. It specifies CASSLFYYGYTF.

The chain carries TRBV25-1 and TRBJ1-2, with 11 bases that match TRBD1. Germline lookup yields CDR1 MGHDK and CDR2 SYGVNS. The ends lost 3 bases at V and 5 bases at J; junction bases unmatched: 5. CDR3 length: 15 residues. CDR3 DNA sequence: TGTGCCAGCAGTGACCCGGACAGGGGGCTGTATGGCTACACCTTC. Protein sequence: CASSDPDRGLYGYTF.

The V and J genes are TRBV5-4 and TRBJ2-2; 8 nucleotides line up with TRBD1. Trimming removed 2 bases from V and 6 bases from J; junction bases left unmatched: 9. Looked up from germline, CDR1 is SGHNT and CDR2 is YYREEE (reference sequence). This CDR3 has 16 residues. CDR3 loop: CASSLGRGLRAGELFF. CDR3 nucleotide sequence: TGTGCCAGCAGCTTAGGCAGGGGGCTACGTGCCGGGGAGCTGTTTTTT.

This clone was seen just once. This chain joins TRBV29-1 and TRBJ1-2; 7 positions agree with TRBD1. CDR3 length: 14 amino acids. Germline-derived CDR1 and CDR2 are SQVTM and ANQGSEA. CDR3 protein: CTGGDRQSNYGYTF. The CDR3 coding sequence is TGCACGGGGGGGGACAGACAATCTAACTATGGCTACACCTTC.

The V and J genes are TRBV14 and TRBJ2-7; a weak D match, TRBD2 (6 bases). CDR1 is SGHDN and CDR2 is FVKESK in the germline V gene. Trimming pared 0 bases from V and 4 bases from J, leaving 22 bases between. The CDR3 consists of 18 residues. The CDR3 region has the DNA TGTGCCAGCAGCCAAGATCTCCCGGGGGTTTCTCAACGATACGAGCAGTACTTC. This sequence encodes CASSQDLPGVSQRYEQYF.

This rearrangement joins TRBV27 to TRBJ1-2, with D tentatively TRBD1 (6 bases). The CDR3 consists of 14 residues. The V end was cut by 7 bases, the J end by 2 bases, with 14 bases between. The V gene's germline CDR1 is MNHEY and CDR2 SMNVEV (reference sequence). In DNA form, the CDR3 reads TGTGCCAGCACCACCATGGGGGCCAACTATGGCTACACCTTC. Protein sequence: CASTTMGANYGYTF.

The chain links TRBV6-1 to TRBJ2-1; D is undetermined. Trimming pared 3 bases from V and 11 bases from J, leaving 2 bases between. In germline, CDR1 is MNHNS, CDR2 SASEGT. The CDR3 is 9 residues long. Here the CDR3 DNA reads TGTGCCAGCAGTGATAAGCAGTTCTTC. Translation gives CASSDKQFF.

The chain carries TRBV4-3 and TRBJ2-7; the D gene is possibly TRBD2 (5 bases). Per germline, CDR1 LGHNA and CDR2 YSLEER. Trimming removed 1 base at V and 2 bases at J, with 15 bases between. The length of the CDR3 is 16 residues. This CDR3 is CASSQVATWEPYEQYF. The CDR3 bases are TGCGCCAGCAGCCAAGTGGCCACTTGGGAGCCCTACGAGCAGTACTTC.

This clone has a single count. The J gene is TRBJ1-6, the V gene TRBV2; tentative D call: TRBD1 (5 bases). V was cut by 0 bases and J by 9 bases, with 15 bases left in between. The length of the CDR3 is 16 residues. Per the germline V gene, CDR1 is SNHLY and CDR2 is FYNNEI. The chain's CDR3 is CASSEARGDLGSPLHF. CDR3 sequence (DNA): TGTGCCAGCAGTGAAGCGCGAGGGGACCTCGGTTCACCCCTCCACTTT.